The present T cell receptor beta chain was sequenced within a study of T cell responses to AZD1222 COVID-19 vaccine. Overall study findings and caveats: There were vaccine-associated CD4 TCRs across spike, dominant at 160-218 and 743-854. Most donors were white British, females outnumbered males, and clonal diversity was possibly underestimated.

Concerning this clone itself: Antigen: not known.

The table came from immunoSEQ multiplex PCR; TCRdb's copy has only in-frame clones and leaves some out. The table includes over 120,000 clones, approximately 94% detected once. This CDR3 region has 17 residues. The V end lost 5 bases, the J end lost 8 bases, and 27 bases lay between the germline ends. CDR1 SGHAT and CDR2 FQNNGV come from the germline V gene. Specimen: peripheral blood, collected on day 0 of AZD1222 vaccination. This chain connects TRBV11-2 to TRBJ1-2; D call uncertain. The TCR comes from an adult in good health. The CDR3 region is CASSPLATRMISGGYTF. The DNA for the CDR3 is TGTGCCAGCAGCCCACTCGCAACCAGGATGATAAGTGGAGGCTACACCTTC. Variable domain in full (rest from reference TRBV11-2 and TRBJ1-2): EAGVAQSPRYKIIEKRQSVAFWCNPISGHATLYWYQQILGQGPKLLIQFQNNGVVDDSQLPKDRFSAERLKGVDSTLKIQPAKLEDSAVYLCASSPLATRMISGGYTFGSGTRLTVV.